The following is a TCR beta chain sequence with its context. Its cognate antigen is unknown. The sample comes from a study of cytomegalovirus exposure and HLA in healthy donors. 60 Vbeta and 13 Jbeta primers were used in PCR. TCRdb keeps only in-frame clones here, not all; method: immunoSEQ multiplex PCR. The table has roughly 160,000 clones, roughly 85% seen once. Study conclusions and caveats: Likely technical artifact: a cluster of highly shared sequence variants.

The TCR comes from a man aged 40-49 years in good health and CMV-seronegative. What was sequenced was PBMCs.

The CDR3 sequence is CASSMGSGIVAGELFF. The CDR3 DNA reads TGTGCCAGTAGTATGGGAAGCGGGATAGTAGCCGGGGAGCTGTTTTTT. V gene TRBV19 combines with J gene TRBJ2-2; 7 bases fit TRBD2. With V trimmed by 3 bases and J by 6 bases, 10 bases remained unmatched. The germline V gene encodes CDR1 LNHDA and CDR2 SQIVND (reference sequence). CDR3 length: 16 amino acids.